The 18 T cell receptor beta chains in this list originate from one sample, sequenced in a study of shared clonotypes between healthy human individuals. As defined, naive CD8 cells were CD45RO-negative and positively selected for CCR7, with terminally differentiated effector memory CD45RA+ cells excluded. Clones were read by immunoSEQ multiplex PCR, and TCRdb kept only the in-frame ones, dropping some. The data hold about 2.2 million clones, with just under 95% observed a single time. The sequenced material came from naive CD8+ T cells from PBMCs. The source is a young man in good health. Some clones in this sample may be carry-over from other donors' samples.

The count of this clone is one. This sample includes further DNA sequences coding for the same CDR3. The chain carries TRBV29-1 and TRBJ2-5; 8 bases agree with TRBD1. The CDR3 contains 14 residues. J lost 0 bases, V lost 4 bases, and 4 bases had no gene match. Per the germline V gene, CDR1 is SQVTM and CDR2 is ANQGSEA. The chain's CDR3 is CSVVGTGYQETQYF. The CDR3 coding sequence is TGCAGCGTTGTTGGGACAGGCTACCAAGAGACCCAGTACTTC.

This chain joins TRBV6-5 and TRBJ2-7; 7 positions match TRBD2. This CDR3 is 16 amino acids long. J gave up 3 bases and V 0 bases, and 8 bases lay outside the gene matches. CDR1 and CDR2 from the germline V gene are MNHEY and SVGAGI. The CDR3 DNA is TGTGCCAGCAGTTACTCTGTCCTAGCGGAGGGCTACGAGCAGTACTTC. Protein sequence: CASSYSVLAEGYEQYF.

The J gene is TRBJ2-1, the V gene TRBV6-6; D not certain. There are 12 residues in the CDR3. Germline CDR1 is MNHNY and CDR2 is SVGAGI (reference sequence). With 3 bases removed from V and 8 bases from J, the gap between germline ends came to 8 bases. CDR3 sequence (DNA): TGTGCCAGCAGTTATCTCAAGCATGAGCAGTTCTTC. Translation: CASSYLKHEQFF.

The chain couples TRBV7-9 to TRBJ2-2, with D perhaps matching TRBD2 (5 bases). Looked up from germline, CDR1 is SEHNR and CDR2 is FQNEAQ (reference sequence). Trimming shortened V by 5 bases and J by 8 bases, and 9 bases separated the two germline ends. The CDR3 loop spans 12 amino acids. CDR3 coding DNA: TGTGCCAGCAGCCCCCCGGGGGGGGAGCTGTTTTTT. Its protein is CASSPPGGELFF.

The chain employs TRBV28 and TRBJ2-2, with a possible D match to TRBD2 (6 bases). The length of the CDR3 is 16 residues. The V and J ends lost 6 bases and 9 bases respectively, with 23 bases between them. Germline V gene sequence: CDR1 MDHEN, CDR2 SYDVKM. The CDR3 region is CASSSEGRAHPRELFF. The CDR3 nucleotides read TGTGCCAGCAGCTCGGAGGGCAGGGCTCATCCCCGGGAGCTGTTTTTT.

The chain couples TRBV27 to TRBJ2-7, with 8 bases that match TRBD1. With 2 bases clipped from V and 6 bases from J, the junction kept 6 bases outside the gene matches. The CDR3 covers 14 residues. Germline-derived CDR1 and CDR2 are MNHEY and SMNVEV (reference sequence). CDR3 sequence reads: CASSLTGGSGEQYF. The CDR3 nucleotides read TGTGCCAGCAGTTTAACAGGGGGTTCAGGCGAGCAGTACTTC.

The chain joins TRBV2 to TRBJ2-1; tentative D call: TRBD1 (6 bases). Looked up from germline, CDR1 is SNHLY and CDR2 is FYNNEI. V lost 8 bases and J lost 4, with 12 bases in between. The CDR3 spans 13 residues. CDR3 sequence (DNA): TGTGCCAGCGCGGCAGGGGCGTACAATGAGCAGTTCTTC. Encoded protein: CASAAGAYNEQFF. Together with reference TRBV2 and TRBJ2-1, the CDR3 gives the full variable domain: EPEVTQTPSHQVTQMGQEVILRCVPISNHLYFYWYRQILGQKVEFLVSFYNNEISEKSEIFDDQFSVERPDGSNFTLKIRSTKLEDSAMYFCASAAGAYNEQFFGPGTRLTVL.

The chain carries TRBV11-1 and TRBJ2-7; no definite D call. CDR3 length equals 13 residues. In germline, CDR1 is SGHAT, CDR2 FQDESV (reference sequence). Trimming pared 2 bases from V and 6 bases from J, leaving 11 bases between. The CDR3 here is CASSLLFWGEQYF. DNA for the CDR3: TGTGCCAGCAGCTTATTGTTTTGGGGCGAGCAGTACTTC.

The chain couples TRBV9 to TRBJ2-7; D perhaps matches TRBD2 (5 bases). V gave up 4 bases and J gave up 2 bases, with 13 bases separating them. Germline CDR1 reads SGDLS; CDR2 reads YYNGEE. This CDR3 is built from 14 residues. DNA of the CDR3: TGTGCCAGCAGCACCCTGGGCGGGCCCTACGAGCAGTACTTC. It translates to CASSTLGGPYEQYF. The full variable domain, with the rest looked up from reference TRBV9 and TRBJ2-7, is DSGVTQTPKHLITATGQRVTLRCSPRSGDLSVYWYQQSLDQGLQFLIQYYNGEERAKGNILERFSAQQFPDLHSELNLSSLELGDSALYFCASSTLGGPYEQYFGPGTRLTVT.

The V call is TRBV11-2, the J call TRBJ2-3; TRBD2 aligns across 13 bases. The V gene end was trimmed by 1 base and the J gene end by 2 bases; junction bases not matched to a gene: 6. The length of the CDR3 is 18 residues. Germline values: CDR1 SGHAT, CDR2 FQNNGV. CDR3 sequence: CASSLGPGLAGVTDTQYF. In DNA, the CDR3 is TGTGCCAGCAGCTTAGGGCCAGGACTAGCGGGGGTCACAGATACGCAGTATTTT.

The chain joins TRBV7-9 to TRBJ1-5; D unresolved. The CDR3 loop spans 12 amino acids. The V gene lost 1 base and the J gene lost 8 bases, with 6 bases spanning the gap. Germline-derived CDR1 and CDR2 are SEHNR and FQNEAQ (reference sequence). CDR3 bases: TGTGCCAGCAGCTTAGGGCAGGAGCCCCAGCATTTT. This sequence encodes CASSLGQEPQHF.

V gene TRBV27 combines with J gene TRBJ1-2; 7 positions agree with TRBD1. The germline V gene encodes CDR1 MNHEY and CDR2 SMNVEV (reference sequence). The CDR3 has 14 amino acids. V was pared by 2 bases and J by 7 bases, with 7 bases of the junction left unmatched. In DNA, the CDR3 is TGTGCCAGCAGTTTAGGGCGACAGGGACGTGGCTACACCTTC. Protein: CASSLGRQGRGYTF.

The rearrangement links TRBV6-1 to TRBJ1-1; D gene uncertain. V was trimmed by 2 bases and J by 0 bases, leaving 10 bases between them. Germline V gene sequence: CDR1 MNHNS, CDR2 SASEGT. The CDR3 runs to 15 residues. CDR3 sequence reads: CASSELREMNTEAFF. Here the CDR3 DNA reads TGTGCCAGCAGTGAATTACGGGAGATGAACACTGAAGCTTTCTTT.

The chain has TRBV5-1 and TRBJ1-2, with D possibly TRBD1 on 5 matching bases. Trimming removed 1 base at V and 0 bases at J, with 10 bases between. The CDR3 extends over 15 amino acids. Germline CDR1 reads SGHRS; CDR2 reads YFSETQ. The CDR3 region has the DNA TGCGCCAGCAGCTTGCGGCAGGGCGCTAACTATGGCTACACCTTC. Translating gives CASSLRQGANYGYTF.

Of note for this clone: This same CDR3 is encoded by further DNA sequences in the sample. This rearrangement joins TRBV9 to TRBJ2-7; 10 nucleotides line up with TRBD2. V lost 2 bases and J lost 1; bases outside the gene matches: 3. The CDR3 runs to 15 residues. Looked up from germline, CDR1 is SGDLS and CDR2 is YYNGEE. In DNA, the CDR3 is TGTGCCAGCAGCGTGTCAGCGGGAGGGTCCTACGAGCAGTACTTC. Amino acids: CASSVSAGGSYEQYF.

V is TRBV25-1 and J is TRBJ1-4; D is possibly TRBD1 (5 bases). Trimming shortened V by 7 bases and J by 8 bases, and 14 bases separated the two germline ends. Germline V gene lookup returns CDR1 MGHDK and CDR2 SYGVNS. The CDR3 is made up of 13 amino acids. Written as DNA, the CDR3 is TGTGCCAGCAAGGCTGGGGCGAGGGAAAAACTGTTTTTT. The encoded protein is CASKAGAREKLFF. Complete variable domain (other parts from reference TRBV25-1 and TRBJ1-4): EADIYQTPRYLVIGTGKKITLECSQTMGHDKMYWYQQDPGMELHLIHYSYGVNSTEKGDLSSESTVSRIRTEHFPLTLESARPSHTSQYLCASKAGAREKLFFGSGTQLSVL.

Here the CDR3 DNA reads TGTGCCAGCAGTGAAATGGCGGTACACAATGAGCAGTTCTTC. This codes for CASSEMAVHNEQFF. This chain uses TRBV6-1 with TRBJ2-1; unclear D gene. CDR1 MNHNS and CDR2 SASEGT come from the germline V gene. This CDR3 comprises 14 residues. The V end was cut by 2 bases, the J end by 5 bases, with 10 bases between.

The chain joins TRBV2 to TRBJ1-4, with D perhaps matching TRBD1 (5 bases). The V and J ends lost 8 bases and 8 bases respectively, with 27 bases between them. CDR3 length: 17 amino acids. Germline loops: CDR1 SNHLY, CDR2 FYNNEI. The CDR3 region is CASLGGELRDSWEKLFF. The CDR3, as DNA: TGTGCCAGCCTGGGGGGGGAGCTTCGGGATTCCTGGGAAAAACTGTTTTTT.